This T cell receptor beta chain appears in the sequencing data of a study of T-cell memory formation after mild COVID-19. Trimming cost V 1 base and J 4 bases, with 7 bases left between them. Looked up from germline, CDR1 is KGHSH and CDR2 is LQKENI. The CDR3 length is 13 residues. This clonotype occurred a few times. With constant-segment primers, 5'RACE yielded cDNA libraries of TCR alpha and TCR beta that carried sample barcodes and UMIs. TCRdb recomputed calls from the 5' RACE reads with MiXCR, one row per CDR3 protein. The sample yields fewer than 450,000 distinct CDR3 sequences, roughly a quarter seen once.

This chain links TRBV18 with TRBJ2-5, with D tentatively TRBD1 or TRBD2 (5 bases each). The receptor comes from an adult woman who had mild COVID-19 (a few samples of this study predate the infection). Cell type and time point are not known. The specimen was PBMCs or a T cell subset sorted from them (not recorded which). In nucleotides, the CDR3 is TGTGCCAGCTCACCACTGAGGGGAGAGACCCAGTACTTC. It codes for CASSPLRGETQYF.